The 2 T cell receptor beta chains reported below all come from one sample, sequenced in a study of shared clonotypes between healthy human individuals. Sequencing used immunoSEQ multiplex PCR; TCRdb keeps in-frame clones, though not all of them. The data show roughly 2 million clones, around 95% seen once. The sequenced sample consisted of naive CD4+ T cells sorted from blood. Subset defined: CD45RA+ positively selected. These receptors all come from a man aged 18 to 35 in good health.

The rearrangement uses TRBV6-1 and TRBJ2-3; D is uncertain. Per germline, CDR1 MNHNS and CDR2 SASEGT. CDR3 size: 14 residues. The V end lost 4 bases, the J end lost 2 bases, and 10 bases lay between the germline ends. The CDR3 spells CASSAVAPTDTQYF. As DNA, the CDR3 is TGTGCCAGCAGTGCGGTGGCACCCACAGATACGCAGTATTTT.

The chain is built from TRBV11-3 and TRBJ2-2; TRBD1 agrees at 7 bases. CDR1 is SGHNT, CDR2 YENEEA, per germline. The junction had 4 bases not matched to a gene; V was cut back by 2 bases and J by 7 bases. This CDR3 has 14 residues. The CDR3 loop is CASSLLTGNGELFF. For the CDR3, the DNA is TGTGCCAGCAGCTTACTGACAGGGAACGGGGAGCTGTTTTTT. Using reference TRBV11-3 and TRBJ2-2 for the parts outside the CDR3, the full variable domain is EAGVVQSPRYKIIEKKQPVAFWCNPISGHNTLYWYLQNLGQGPELLIRYENEEAVDDSQLPKDRFSAERLKGVDSTLKIQPAELGDSAVYLCASSLLTGNGELFFGEGSRLTVL.